What follows are 29 T cell receptor beta chains derived from one specimen sequenced in a study of blood T cell repertoires in COVID-19. The assay was immunoSEQ multiplex PCR, and TCRdb's table has in-frame clones only and misses some. The sample consists of roughly 100,000 clones, 70% to 90% of them appearing once. The sequencing input was peripheral blood. The receptors here all came from a human donor in a cohort sampled during active COVID-19.

The chain employs TRBV18 and TRBJ1-3; D is undetermined. Trimming took 1 base from V and 4 from J, leaving 8 bases between them. The CDR3 is 14 amino acids. Looked up from germline, CDR1 is KGHSH and CDR2 is LQKENI. The CDR3 sequence is CASSPQAEGNTIYF. CDR3 DNA sequence: TGTGCCAGCTCACCACAGGCGGAGGGAAACACCATATATTTT.

The chain recombines TRBV25-1 with TRBJ2-3; 7 bases fit TRBD1. V shed 2 bases and J 3 bases; nucleotides not matched to a gene: 5. The germline V gene encodes CDR1 MGHDK and CDR2 SYGVNS. This CDR3 has 15 residues. CDR3 loop: CASSEGGRGTDTQYF. CDR3 bases: TGTGCCAGCAGTGAAGGCGGCAGGGGGACAGATACGCAGTATTTT. The whole variable domain, filled in from reference TRBV25-1 and TRBJ2-3, reads EADIYQTPRYLVIGTGKKITLECSQTMGHDKMYWYQQDPGMELHLIHYSYGVNSTEKGDLSSESTVSRIRTEHFPLTLESARPSHTSQYLCASSEGGRGTDTQYFGPGTRLTVL.

The chain combines TRBV19 with TRBJ2-5, with 9 bases identical to TRBD2. The CDR3 has 14 residues. The germline V gene has CDR1 LNHDA and CDR2 SQIVND (reference sequence). V was pared by 6 bases and J by 4 bases, with 6 bases of the junction left unmatched. The CDR3 is CASRQAGGGETQYF. The CDR3 DNA sequence: TGTGCCAGTAGGCAAGCGGGGGGCGGAGAGACCCAGTACTTC.

This chain joins TRBV19 and TRBJ2-5; TRBD2 is a possible D gene (6 bases). CDR3 length: 14 amino acids. With 5 bases removed from V and 4 bases from J, the gap between germline ends came to 14 bases. Germline-derived CDR1 and CDR2 are LNHDA and SQIVND (reference sequence). The DNA of the CDR3 is TGTGCCAGTAGTCCGAGACTAGGGGCAGAGACCCAGTACTTC. The encoded protein is CASSPRLGAETQYF. The complete variable domain, with remaining parts taken from reference TRBV19 and TRBJ2-5, reads DGGITQSPKYLFRKEGQNVTLSCEQNLNHDAMYWYRQDPGQGLRLIYYSQIVNDFQKGDIAEGYSVSREKKESFPLTVTSAQKNPTAFYLCASSPRLGAETQYFGPGTRLLVL.

A few counts support this clone. This rearrangement joins TRBV12-3 or TRBV12-4 to TRBJ1-2; no reliable D call. The V and J ends lost 6 bases and 4 bases respectively, with 9 bases between them. The CDR3 runs to 12 residues. CDR3 residues: CASRGRAYGYTF. The CDR3, as DNA: TGTGCCAGCAGAGGGAGGGCCTATGGCTACACCTTC.

The rearrangement uses TRBV14 and TRBJ1-6; unclear D gene. V was clipped by 1 base and J by 4 bases, with 8 bases between them. The CDR3 has 15 amino acids. CDR1 is SGHDN, CDR2 FVKESK, per germline. CDR3 in amino acids: CASSQATRYNSPLHF. For the CDR3, the DNA is TGTGCCAGCAGCCAAGCGACAAGATATAATTCACCCCTCCACTTT. The full variable domain, completed using reference TRBV14 and TRBJ1-6, is EAGVTQFPSHSVIEKGQTVTLRCDPISGHDNLYWYRRVMGKEIKFLLHFVKESKQDESGMPNNRFLAERTGGTYSTLKVQPAELEDSGVYFCASSQATRYNSPLHFGNGTRLTVT.

The V call is TRBV4-1, the J call TRBJ2-3; a weak D match, TRBD2 (6 bases). Germline loops: CDR1 MGHRA, CDR2 YSYEKL. V lost 1 base and J lost 0, with 8 bases in between. The CDR3 has 15 amino acids. The CDR3 here is CASSQVLASTDTQYF. DNA for the CDR3: TGCGCCAGCAGCCAAGTACTAGCAAGCACAGATACGCAGTATTTT.

The V and J genes are TRBV11-1 and TRBJ2-1; D perhaps matches TRBD2 (5 bases). Per germline, CDR1 SGHAT and CDR2 FQDESV (reference sequence). Trimming took 2 bases from V and 5 from J, leaving 7 bases between them. The CDR3 contains 13 residues. The CDR3, as DNA: TGTGCCAGCAGCTTATCCGGGGACAATGAGCAGTTCTTC. Protein product: CASSLSGDNEQFF.

The chain links TRBV28 to TRBJ2-7; D is perhaps TRBD1 (6 bases). The CDR3 spans 13 residues. Germline CDR1 MDHEN, CDR2 SYDVKM. V was pared by 3 bases and J by 3 bases, with 9 bases between. CDR3 sequence: CASSFLTGYEQYF. DNA for the CDR3: TGTGCCAGCAGTTTCCTGACAGGCTACGAGCAGTACTTC. Full variable domain (missing parts from reference TRBV28 and TRBJ2-7): DVKVTQSSRYLVKRTGEKVFLECVQDMDHENMFWYRQDPGLGLRLIYFSYDVKMKEKGDIPEGYSVSREKKERFSLILESASTNQTSMYLCASSFLTGYEQYFGPGTRLTVT.

This clone occurred a few times. CDR3 in amino acids: CASSGSVKLFF. For the CDR3, the DNA is TGTGCCAGCAGTGGCTCAGTAAAACTGTTTTTT. This chain connects TRBV25-1 to TRBJ1-4; D is undetermined. Germline assignment: CDR1 MGHDK and CDR2 SYGVNS. V dropped 4 bases and J dropped 10 bases, with 7 bases sitting between them. The CDR3 has 11 residues.

The chain recombines TRBV5-1 with TRBJ2-3; possibly TRBD2 for D (6 bases). Deletions cut 4 bases from V and 4 bases from J, with 16 bases between. Germline-derived CDR1 and CDR2 are SGHRS and YFSETQ. This CDR3 has 15 residues. This CDR3 reads CASSPRRGNSDTQYF. DNA for the CDR3: TGCGCCAGCAGCCCTAGACGGGGGAACTCAGATACGCAGTATTTT.

This chain connects TRBV15 to TRBJ1-4; 7 bases map to TRBD1. After removal of 3 bases from V and 5 bases from J, the junction contained 3 bases not matched to a gene. CDR1 is LNHNV, CDR2 YYDKDF, per germline (reference sequence). The CDR3 length is 14 residues. The CDR3 coding sequence is TGTGCCACCAGCAGGTCGGGACAGAATGAAAAACTGTTTTTT. Residues: CATSRSGQNEKLFF.

This clone came up a few times. This chain connects TRBV21-1 to TRBJ2-7; the table assigns TRBD2, which was not confirmed against the DNA. TRBV21-1 is labeled a pseudogene. This CDR3 region has 11 residues. CDR3: CASSNNRGLDF. The CDR3 DNA follows: TGTGCCAGCAGCAATAACCGAGGACTAGATTTC.

At least ten counts were recorded for this clone. This chain connects TRBV9 to TRBJ1-4; D is ambiguous. The CDR3 runs 15 residues. The germline V gene has CDR1 SGDLS and CDR2 YYNGEE. V was pared by 0 bases and J by 5 bases, with 11 bases between. The CDR3 loop is CASSVDVRKNEKLFF. CDR3 in DNA: TGTGCCAGCAGCGTAGATGTCAGAAAAAATGAAAAACTGTTTTTT.

The V gene is TRBV27, the J gene TRBJ2-1, with 14 bases that match TRBD2. The germline V gene encodes CDR1 MNHEY and CDR2 SMNVEV (reference sequence). The CDR3 has 15 residues. Unmatched junction bases numbered 1, after V lost 2 bases and J lost 7 bases. This CDR3 reads CASSLGTSGSNEQFF. In DNA form, the CDR3 reads TGTGCCAGCAGTTTAGGGACTAGCGGGAGTAATGAGCAGTTCTTC.

This chain connects TRBV5-1 to TRBJ2-7; 8 nucleotides match TRBD1. CDR3 length: 16 amino acids. Germline V gene data show CDR1 as SGHRS and CDR2 as YFSETQ. Losses at the gene ends were 1 base for V and 3 bases for J; bases not matched to a gene: 9. CDR3 sequence: CASSLNEQGAYYEQYF. The CDR3 DNA is TGCGCCAGCAGCTTGAATGAGCAGGGGGCCTACTACGAGCAGTACTTC.

The rearrangement uses TRBV27 and TRBJ1-1; TRBD1 matches 7 bases. The CDR3 sequence is 14 residues long. The germline CDR1 and CDR2 sequences are MNHEY and SMNVEV (reference sequence). The V gene end was trimmed by 6 bases and the J gene end by 4 bases; junction bases not matched to a gene: 8. The DNA for the CDR3 is TGTGCCAGCAGGTCGACAGGGCGAGGCACTGAAGCTTTCTTT. It yields the protein CASRSTGRGTEAFF.

The chain links TRBV10-1 to TRBJ1-1; 7 bases line up with TRBD1. Germline V lookup: CDR1 WNHNN, CDR2 SYGVQD (reference sequence). Unmatched junction bases numbered 13, after V lost 4 bases and J lost 11 bases. The CDR3 is 14 residues long. The CDR3 loop is CASSGPSGQNAAFF. For the CDR3, the DNA is TGCGCCAGCAGTGGACCGTCGGGACAGAATGCCGCTTTCTTT.

This chain connects TRBV9 to TRBJ2-7; tentatively, D is TRBD1 (6 bases). Looked up from germline, CDR1 is SGDLS and CDR2 is YYNGEE. V lost 4 bases, J lost 6 bases, and 17 bases lay in between. The CDR3 is 14 residues long. The CDR3 region has the DNA TGTGCCAGCAGCCCATCTACAGGGTTTGGCGAGCAGTACTTC. Encoded protein: CASSPSTGFGEQYF.

This rearrangement joins TRBV7-7 to TRBJ2-3, with 8 bases aligning to TRBD2. This CDR3 contains 14 residues. Per germline, CDR1 SSHAT and CDR2 FNYEAQ (reference sequence). The trim removed 5 bases at V and 6 bases at J, leaving 7 bases unmatched. The CDR3 region has the DNA TGTGCCAGCAGCCCTGGACTAGCAGCGGATACGCAGTATTTT. It yields the protein CASSPGLAADTQYF.

The rearrangement joins TRBV6-5 to TRBJ2-6; D remains unclear. V shed 7 bases and J shed 3 bases, with 7 bases lying between them. This CDR3 contains 13 residues. Germline CDR1 reads MNHEY; CDR2 reads SVGAGI. CDR3 in DNA: TGTGCCAGCACATTGAGTGGGGCCAACGTCCTGACTTTC. The encoded protein is CASTLSGANVLTF.

The chain is built from TRBV19 and TRBJ1-1; 7 nucleotides line up with TRBD1. V dropped 6 bases and J dropped 2; count of bases not matched to a gene: 3. The CDR3 runs to 13 residues. Germline loops: CDR1 LNHDA, CDR2 SQIVND (reference sequence). The DNA for the CDR3 is TGTGCCAGTAGCCACAGGGGTAACACTGAAGCTTTCTTT. This gives the protein CASSHRGNTEAFF.

The chain has TRBV6-6 and TRBJ2-7, with D possibly being TRBD1 (5 bases). V was cut by 4 bases and J by 7 bases, with 14 bases left in between. Looked up from germline, CDR1 is MNHNY and CDR2 is SVGAGI (reference sequence). The CDR3 length is 13 residues. CDR3 nucleotide sequence: TGTGCCAGCAGTTCCGACAGAGCTTGGGAGCAGTACTTC. Translating gives CASSSDRAWEQYF.

The rearrangement links TRBV2 to TRBJ2-5, with TRBD2 matching 8 bases. With 6 bases clipped from V and 4 bases from J, the junction kept 7 bases outside the gene matches. This CDR3 spans 14 amino acids. CDR1 and CDR2 (germline): SNHLY, FYNNEI. The CDR3 DNA is TGTGCCAGCAGCCCGGGACTAGTGCGAGAGACCCAGTACTTC. Encoded protein: CASSPGLVRETQYF.

V gene TRBV5-1 combines with J gene TRBJ2-6; no clear D. The CDR3 extends over 17 amino acids. V shed 4 bases and J shed 0 bases, with 14 bases lying between them. The germline V gene encodes CDR1 SGHRS and CDR2 YFSETQ. The CDR3 nucleotides are TGCGCCAGCAGCCGCCCCAAAACAGTCTCTGGGGCCAACGTCCTGACTTTC. It specifies CASSRPKTVSGANVLTF.

The chain employs TRBV9 and TRBJ1-2; unclear D gene. The CDR3 sequence is 15 residues long. Trimming shortened V by 4 bases and J by 0 bases, and 13 bases separated the two germline ends. Germline CDR1 and CDR2: SGDLS and YYNGEE. CDR3 nucleotide sequence: TGTGCCAGCAGCATCCGTTCACAGTCTAACTATGGCTACACCTTC. Its translation is CASSIRSQSNYGYTF.

The chain uses TRBV6-1 and TRBJ2-7; 9 positions agree with TRBD2. The CDR3 is 14 amino acids. The V gene end was trimmed by 1 base and the J gene end by 6 bases; junction bases not matched to a gene: 4. Germline CDR1 reads MNHNS; CDR2 reads SASEGT. The CDR3 here is CASSEGREGGEQYF. The CDR3 nucleotides are TGTGCCAGCAGTGAAGGGCGGGAGGGTGGCGAGCAGTACTTC.

This rearrangement joins TRBV4-1 to TRBJ2-5; D uncertain. Per germline, CDR1 MGHRA and CDR2 YSYEKL. Trimming cost V 0 bases and J 4 bases, with 6 bases left between them. The length of the CDR3 is 13 residues. This chain's CDR3 is CASSQEWAETQYF. The CDR3 DNA reads TGCGCCAGCAGCCAAGAATGGGCAGAGACCCAGTACTTC.

This rearrangement joins TRBV4-1 to TRBJ2-7, with 11 positions matching TRBD2. This CDR3 is 20 amino acids long. V gave up 2 bases and J gave up 2 bases; unmatched junction bases: 17. The germline V gene has CDR1 MGHRA and CDR2 YSYEKL. In nucleotides, the CDR3 is TGCGCCAGCAGCCAACGGACTAGCGGGTGTTCCCGCGCAACCCCCTACGAGCAGTACTTC. Its protein product is CASSQRTSGCSRATPYEQYF.